The next 15 T cell receptor beta chains were all read from a single sample in a study of blood T cells in healthy people across ages. PCR was performed a second time for about 6 to 12 cycles using a sample-barcoded 5' primer and a J-beta primer mix. TCRdb re-analysed the 5' RACE reads in MiXCR, keeping a single row per CDR3 protein. The sample consists of 1.5 million to 2 million distinct CDR3 sequences, less than 50% of them appearing once. Sequences were obtained from blood. These receptor sequences come from a woman aged 40 to 50 in good health.

The chain employs TRBV12-3 or TRBV12-4 and TRBJ2-3; D not resolved. With 3 bases removed from V and 5 bases from J, the gap between germline ends came to 12 bases. This CDR3 has 14 amino acids. CDR3 sequence reads: CASSFFPLRDTQYF. The CDR3 region has the DNA TGTGCCAGCAGTTTTTTTCCGTTACGAGATACGCAGTATTTT.

This clonotype was observed once. The rearrangement links TRBV28 to TRBJ2-5; D gene unclear. Judging by the DNA end, TRBJ2-4 fits better; the J call may be wrong. CDR3 length: 15 amino acids. Per germline, CDR1 MDHEN and CDR2 SYDVKM. DNA of the CDR3: TGTGCCAGCAGTTTTCTCTGGGGAAGCAAGAACATTCAGTACTTC. Amino acid sequence: CASSFLWGSKNIQYF.

This clonotype was seen a handful of times. The V and J genes are TRBV13 and TRBJ2-3; 8 bases are shared with TRBD1. In germline, CDR1 is PRHDT, CDR2 FYEKMQ (reference sequence). V gave up 5 bases and J gave up 2 bases; unmatched junction bases: 15. CDR3 size: 18 residues. The CDR3 sequence is CASSKRPLQGEFTDTQYF. The CDR3 DNA reads TGTGCCAGCAGCAAACGACCCTTACAGGGGGAGTTCACAGATACGCAGTATTTT. The whole variable domain, remainder taken from reference TRBV13 and TRBJ2-3, is AAGVIQSPRHLIKEKRETATLKCYPIPRHDTVYWYQQGPGQDPQFLISFYEKMQSDKGSIPDRFSAQQFSDYHSELNMSSLELGDSALYFCASSKRPLQGEFTDTQYFGPGTRLTVL.

The genes are TRBV7-6 and TRBJ2-4, with TRBD2 as a possible D gene (6 bases). The DNA end is more similar to TRBJ2-7, so the J call may be wrong. The V gene's germline CDR1 is SGHVS and CDR2 FNYEAQ. CDR3 length: 13 residues. In nucleotides, the CDR3 is TGTGCCGTCAAAGGGGCGGGGTACTACGAGCAGTACTTC. Encoded protein: CAVKGAGYYEQYF.

This clonotype was seen a few times. This chain joins TRBV29-1 and TRBJ1-4, with D hard to call. Trimming shortened V by 7 bases and J by 7 bases, and 10 bases separated the two germline ends. Germline V CDR1 and CDR2: SQVTM, ANQGSEA. The CDR3 is made up of 11 amino acids. CDR3 sequence: CSARVSEKLFF. The CDR3, as DNA: TGCAGCGCAAGGGTTTCTGAAAAACTGTTTTTT.

This clonotype was observed a handful of times. V gene TRBV29-1 combines with J gene TRBJ1-4; the D gene is possibly TRBD1 (6 bases). Germline V CDR1 and CDR2: SQVTM, ANQGSEA. The CDR3 loop spans 12 amino acids. Trimming shortened V by 3 bases and J by 5 bases, and 7 bases separated the two germline ends. The CDR3 DNA reads as TGCAGCGTTGACAGGGGAAATGAAAAACTGTTTTTT. Translated: CSVDRGNEKLFF.

This chain joins TRBV4-3 and TRBJ2-3, with 8 bases aligning to TRBD2. The CDR3 loop spans 16 amino acids. Germline-derived CDR1 and CDR2 are LGHNA and YSLEER. V trimming: 2 bases; J trimming: 5 bases; junction bases outside the gene matches: 9. DNA of the CDR3: TGCGCCAGCAGCCAACACCCGGGGGGGCTAGAAGATACGCAGTATTTT. Residues: CASSQHPGGLEDTQYF.

This clonotype was detected only a few times. The chain carries TRBV2 and TRBJ2-5; TRBD2 matches 8 bases. Germline V gene lookup returns CDR1 SNHLY and CDR2 FYNNEI. This CDR3 contains 13 residues. J was trimmed by 3 bases and V by 7 bases; bases with no gene match: 4. Here the CDR3 reads CASTRTSKETQYF. CDR3 DNA sequence: TGTGCCAGCACGAGGACTAGCAAAGAGACCCAGTACTTC.

In the case of this clonotype: An end of the junction differs from the germline gene, which may be a read error. The rearrangement uses TRBV6-5 and TRBJ1-5; TRBD1 matches at 8 bases. The CDR3 is made up of 15 amino acids. The germline CDR1 and CDR2 sequences are MNHEY and SVGAGI. CDR3 in DNA: TGTGCCAGCAGTCAGGGGGCGGGTAGCAATCGGCCCCAGCATTTT. This codes for CASSQGAGSNRPQHF.

Here the CDR3 DNA reads TGTGCCAGCAGCTCAGCCGTAGGGGCTGGTGAAAAACTGTTTTTT. This encodes CASSSAVGAGEKLFF. This chain links TRBV7-6 with TRBJ1-4; tentatively, D is TRBD1 (5 bases). Germline lookup yields CDR1 SGHVS and CDR2 FNYEAQ. The length of the CDR3 is 15 residues. The ends were cut back, 4 bases at V and 7 bases at J, with 16 bases in the middle.

This chain joins TRBV7-9 and TRBJ1-5; the match to TRBD1 covers 9 bases. Germline V gives CDR1 SEHNR, CDR2 FQNEAQ (reference sequence). The CDR3 covers 15 residues. V gave up 6 bases and J gave up 2 bases; unmatched junction bases: 5. The CDR3 is CASSVQGAGNQPQHF. In nucleotides, the CDR3 is TGTGCCAGCAGTGTACAGGGGGCAGGCAATCAGCCCCAGCATTTT.

V usage is TRBV7-2 and J usage is TRBJ2-3; 8 bases match TRBD1. The V segment lost 4 bases and the J segment 5 bases; nucleotides outside the gene matches: 8. The CDR3 loop spans 15 amino acids. Germline CDR1 is SGHTA and CDR2 is FQGNSA. Here the CDR3 DNA reads TGTGCCAGCAGCTCAGGGGGCGCCGGCGAAGATACGCAGTATTTT. Its protein product is CASSSGGAGEDTQYF.

The sample holds a few counts of this clonotype. The chain employs TRBV7-8 and TRBJ2-1; 7 bases are a match to TRBD2. Germline V lookup: CDR1 SGHVS, CDR2 FQNEAQ. The CDR3 consists of 15 residues. V was clipped by 1 base and J by 4 bases; unmatched bases: 4. CDR3 in DNA: TGTGCCAGCAGCTTAGACATGCGGGGGTACAATGAGCAGTTCTTC. It specifies CASSLDMRGYNEQFF. The whole variable domain, remainder taken from reference TRBV7-8 and TRBJ2-1, is GAGVSQSPRYKVAKRGQDVALRCDPISGHVSLFWYQQALGQGPEFLTYFQNEAQLDKSGLPSDRFFAERPEGSVSTLKIQRTQQEDSAVYLCASSLDMRGYNEQFFGPGTRLTVL.

Turning to this clonotype: A read error may be the cause here, since a much bigger clone is one base away. The genes are TRBV28 and TRBJ2-5; 7 bases are shared with TRBD2. CDR1 is MDHEN and CDR2 is SYDVKM in the germline V gene. After removal of 7 bases from V and 4 bases from J, the junction contained 9 bases not matched to a gene. The CDR3 totals 14 residues. CDR3 DNA sequence: TGTGCCAGCACCTCCCGGACTAGGCGAGAGACCCAGTACTTC. This encodes CASTSRTRRETQYF.

This clonotype was picked up many times. The chain combines TRBV20-1 with TRBJ2-1; 8 nucleotides agree with TRBD2. CDR3 length equals 14 residues. Per germline, CDR1 DFQATT and CDR2 SNEGSKA (reference sequence). V shed 3 bases and J 7 bases; nucleotides not matched to a gene: 8. The CDR3: CSASLSGVQNEQFF. CDR3 DNA sequence: TGCAGTGCTAGCCTTAGCGGGGTACAGAATGAGCAGTTCTTC.